Presented here are 31 T cell receptor beta chains from one specimen sequenced in a study of T cell responses to AZD1222 COVID-19 vaccine. Sequencing was performed with immunoSEQ multiplex PCR; in TCRdb, only in-frame clones are kept and a portion is missing. The sample shows tens of thousands of clones, approximately 85% of them seen only once. The sequenced sample was peripheral blood, obtained 28 days after the second AZD1222 dose. The receptor source for this set is an adult who received the AZD1222 COVID-19 vaccine.

The chain links TRBV5-6 to TRBJ1-4; D is perhaps TRBD1 (5 bases). The CDR3 contains 16 residues. Germline V gene data show CDR1 as SGHDT and CDR2 as YYEEEE. V lost 0 bases and J lost 6, with 15 bases in between. The CDR3 protein is CASSLATGGSDEKLFF. The DNA of the CDR3 is TGTGCCAGCAGCTTGGCCACCGGGGGGTCGGATGAAAAACTGTTTTTT.

CDR3 in DNA: TGTGCCAGCAGCCGCGGGACTCTTCACGAGCAGTACTTC. The encoded protein is CASSRGTLHEQYF. The genes are TRBV13 and TRBJ2-7; possibly TRBD2 for D (6 bases). With 5 bases removed from V and 5 bases from J, the gap between germline ends came to 13 bases. The germline gives CDR1 PRHDT, CDR2 FYEKMQ (reference sequence). The CDR3 is 13 residues long.

Here the CDR3 DNA reads TGTGCCAGCAGCCCAAGACTAGCGGGTACCGGGGAGCTGTTTTTT. This sequence encodes CASSPRLAGTGELFF. The J gene is TRBJ2-2, the V gene TRBV11-3; 10 positions agree with TRBD2. With V trimmed by 5 bases and J by 5 bases, 5 bases remained unmatched. In germline, CDR1 is SGHNT, CDR2 YENEEA. The CDR3 is 15 amino acids.

The chain is built from TRBV3-1 (or the pseudogene TRBV3-2) and TRBJ2-7; 8 bases map to TRBD2. Germline CDR1 is LGHDT and CDR2 is YNNKEL (reference sequence). Trimming cost V 4 bases and J 6 bases; bases outside gene matches: 14. The CDR3 is 16 residues long. DNA for the CDR3: TGTGCCAGCAGCCTAGGGGCGGGACTAGTTTCCCCCGAGCAGTACTTC. Protein product: CASSLGAGLVSPEQYF.

The rearrangement uses TRBV3-1 (or the pseudogene TRBV3-2) and TRBJ1-2; D is undetermined. This CDR3 comprises 13 residues. The V and J ends lost 1 base and 9 bases respectively, with 12 bases between them. Germline-derived CDR1 and CDR2 are LGHDT and YNNKEL (reference sequence). CDR3 in DNA: TGTGCCAGCAGCCAAGCCCAGGAGGGCAGCTACACCTTC. It translates to CASSQAQEGSYTF.

This sequence joins TRBV6-5 and TRBJ2-3; D gene unclear. Trimming stripped 5 bases from V and 5 bases from J, with 11 bases between. Germline CDR1 reads MNHEY; CDR2 reads SVGAGI. CDR3 size: 13 residues. Here the CDR3 reads CASSLSYLDTQYF. As DNA, the CDR3 is TGTGCCAGCAGTCTAAGCTATTTAGATACGCAGTATTTT.

V and J are TRBV7-9 and TRBJ2-5, with D perhaps matching TRBD2 (6 bases). CDR1 and CDR2 from the germline V gene are SEHNR and FQNEAQ (reference sequence). The CDR3 loop spans 16 amino acids. V gave up 5 bases and J gave up 4 bases, with 20 bases separating them. The CDR3 DNA follows: TGTGCCAGCAGCCCGGTGAGCTCCCCGGAGGGAGAGACCCAGTACTTC. Residues: CASSPVSSPEGETQYF.

This chain uses TRBV7-9 with TRBJ1-2; D might be TRBD1 (6 bases). This CDR3 is built from 16 residues. The germline V and J ends were trimmed by 4 bases and 2 bases, with 17 bases remaining between them. Germline assignment: CDR1 SEHNR and CDR2 FQNEAQ (reference sequence). CDR3 residues: CASSSPLGGHNYGYTF. The CDR3 nucleotides read TGTGCCAGCAGCTCACCCCTAGGGGGGCACAACTATGGCTACACCTTC.

The rearrangement links TRBV30 to TRBJ1-5, with a weak D call TRBD1 (6 bases). The CDR3 loop spans 15 amino acids. Trimming stripped 2 bases from V and 0 bases from J, with 11 bases between. Germline CDR1 and CDR2: GTSNPN and SVGIG (reference sequence). As DNA, the CDR3 is TGTGCCTGGAGTCCCGGGGACATTAGCAATCAGCCCCAGCATTTT. Protein sequence: CAWSPGDISNQPQHF.

This clone appeared a single time. V gene TRBV6-1 combines with J gene TRBJ1-5, with D perhaps TRBD1 (5 bases). In germline, CDR1 is MNHNS, CDR2 SASEGT. V was pared by 0 bases and J by 4 bases, with 10 bases between. The CDR3 is made up of 15 amino acids. The CDR3 region is CASSEARGRNQPQHF. The CDR3 DNA follows: TGTGCCAGCAGTGAAGCGCGGGGCCGTAATCAGCCCCAGCATTTT.

The chain carries TRBV19 and TRBJ2-2, with 10 positions matching TRBD1. Germline CDR1 and CDR2: LNHDA and SQIVND (reference sequence). Trimming took 7 bases from V and 5 from J; bases not matched to a gene: 4. The CDR3 extends over 14 amino acids. CDR3 amino acids: CASTGQGGTGELFF. As DNA, the CDR3 is TGTGCCAGTACCGGACAGGGGGGGACCGGGGAGCTGTTTTTT.

V gene TRBV9 combines with J gene TRBJ2-1, with no clear D. Trimming left V 0 bases short and J 2 bases short, with 6 bases between. The CDR3 loop spans 14 amino acids. Per the germline V gene, CDR1 is SGDLS and CDR2 is YYNGEE. CDR3: CASSVEGTYNEQFF. DNA for the CDR3: TGTGCCAGCAGCGTAGAGGGAACCTACAATGAGCAGTTCTTC.

This chain joins TRBV5-6 and TRBJ2-7; no clear D gene. Germline lookup yields CDR1 SGHDT and CDR2 YYEEEE. The CDR3 totals 15 residues. Trimming left V 1 base short and J 4 bases short, with 15 bases between. The CDR3 is CASSLFGRDQYEQYF. The CDR3, as DNA: TGTGCCAGCAGCTTGTTCGGCAGAGACCAATACGAGCAGTACTTC.

This chain uses TRBV28 with TRBJ1-4, with 9 bases that match TRBD1. This CDR3 is built from 17 residues. V shed 3 bases and J 8 bases; nucleotides not matched to a gene: 13. Per the germline V gene, CDR1 is MDHEN and CDR2 is SYDVKM. CDR3 in DNA: TGTGCCAGCAGTTTCGAAACCGGGACAGGGTCAGCCGAAAAACTGTTTTTT. As protein: CASSFETGTGSAEKLFF.

The chain is built from TRBV7-9 and TRBJ2-2; D perhaps matches TRBD1 (5 bases). Germline V gene sequence: CDR1 SEHNR, CDR2 FQNEAQ (reference sequence). The CDR3 contains 13 residues. Trimming took 2 bases from V and 16 from J, leaving 17 bases between them. CDR3 in DNA: TGTGCCAGCAGCTTATCGGACACACCAAGGCCGTTTTTT. Translation gives CASSLSDTPRPFF.

This chain joins TRBV4-2 and TRBJ2-3; the match to TRBD2 covers 10 bases. The CDR3 consists of 16 residues. V dropped 4 bases and J dropped 1; count of bases not matched to a gene: 5. Germline CDR1 and CDR2: LGHNA and YNFKEQ. The CDR3 protein is CASSPSGGAGTDTQYF. DNA of the CDR3: TGTGCCAGCAGCCCGAGCGGGGGGGCCGGCACAGATACGCAGTATTTT.

The J gene is TRBJ1-5, the V gene TRBV30; perhaps TRBD1 as D (5 bases). Germline CDR1 is GTSNPN and CDR2 is SVGIG (reference sequence). The V gene lost 2 bases and the J gene lost 1 base, with 15 bases spanning the gap. The CDR3 extends over 16 amino acids. Written as DNA, the CDR3 is TGTGCCTGGAGTACGTTCAGGGCGGGAAGCAATCAGCCCCAGCATTTT. Translation: CAWSTFRAGSNQPQHF.

The gene calls are TRBV6-1 and TRBJ2-7; D is possibly TRBD2 (7 bases). Germline-derived CDR1 and CDR2 are MNHNS and SASEGT. The V gene lost 3 bases and the J gene lost 4 bases, with 19 bases spanning the gap. The CDR3 is 16 amino acids. CDR3 DNA sequence: TGTGCCAGCAGTGACGCCCGGGGGGCCTCCATTTACGAGCAGTACTTC. Translated, it gives CASSDARGASIYEQYF.

V is TRBV3-1 (or the pseudogene TRBV3-2) and J is TRBJ2-3, with 7 bases matching TRBD2. The germline V gene has CDR1 LGHDT and CDR2 YNNKEL (reference sequence). The CDR3 length is 12 residues. V lost 1 base, J lost 14 bases, and 6 bases stayed unmatched. The CDR3 nucleotides are TGTGCCAGCAGCCAAGTGGGGGGGTTTCTGTATTTT. This encodes CASSQVGGFLYF.

V and J are TRBV6-6 and TRBJ2-2; 11 bases are shared with TRBD1. V was pared by 6 bases and J by 7 bases, with 7 bases of the junction left unmatched. CDR1 and CDR2 from the germline V gene are MNHNY and SVGAGI (reference sequence). The CDR3 length is 15 residues. CDR3: CASSRGQGVGGELFF. As DNA, the CDR3 is TGTGCCAGCAGCAGGGGACAGGGGGTTGGCGGGGAGCTGTTTTTT.

This clone was counted between two and nine times. This chain uses TRBV6-1 with TRBJ1-3, with 8 positions matching TRBD1. The CDR3 runs 16 residues. V lost 4 bases and J lost 0; bases outside the gene matches: 5. Germline CDR1 is MNHNS and CDR2 is SASEGT. Here the CDR3 DNA reads TGTGCCAGCAGTGTGGACAGGGCCTCCTCTGGAAACACCATATATTTT. Translating gives CASSVDRASSGNTIYF.

A few counts support this clone. J is TRBJ2-7 and V is TRBV6-1; 12 positions agree with TRBD2. The V and J ends lost 3 bases and 4 bases, in that order; junction bases with no gene match: 7. Germline CDR1 MNHNS, CDR2 SASEGT. This CDR3 is 16 amino acids long. CDR3 loop: CASSEQTSGGPYEQYF. The DNA for the CDR3 is TGTGCCAGCAGTGAGCAGACTAGCGGGGGACCATACGAGCAGTACTTC.

The chain joins TRBV27 to TRBJ1-2, with 8 bases aligning to TRBD1. Germline-derived CDR1 and CDR2 are MNHEY and SMNVEV (reference sequence). The CDR3 is 13 residues long. V gave up 3 bases and J gave up 8 bases; unmatched junction bases: 5. The CDR3 DNA sequence: TGTGCCAGCAGTTTTGACAGGGGTTTGGGCTACACCTTC. Amino acid sequence: CASSFDRGLGYTF.

This clone was seen once. The rearrangement joins TRBV13 to TRBJ1-1; D uncertain. In germline, CDR1 is PRHDT, CDR2 FYEKMQ (reference sequence). The CDR3 contains 15 residues. V dropped 5 bases and J dropped 1 base, with 14 bases sitting between them. Here the CDR3 DNA reads TGTGCCAGCAGCGCGGCGCCGACTTCGAACACTGAAGCTTTCTTT. It encodes CASSAAPTSNTEAFF.

This chain connects TRBV5-6 to TRBJ1-1; D uncertain. Trimming stripped 1 base from V and 3 bases from J, with 4 bases between. Germline V gene sequence: CDR1 SGHDT, CDR2 YYEEEE. This CDR3 has 12 amino acids. The CDR3 spells CASSLPYTEAFF. CDR3 DNA sequence: TGTGCCAGCAGCTTGCCGTACACTGAAGCTTTCTTT.

This clone was picked up one time. The rearrangement joins TRBV7-2 to TRBJ2-1; 16 positions match TRBD2. The CDR3 length is 16 residues. The V gene's germline CDR1 is SGHTA and CDR2 FQGNSA. The junction had 7 bases not matched to a gene; V was cut back by 9 bases and J by 5 bases. CDR3 sequence: CASYRGLAGGNNEQFF. The CDR3 nucleotides are TGTGCCAGTTACAGGGGACTAGCGGGGGGGAACAATGAGCAGTTCTTC.

This clone was seen only a few times. This chain uses TRBV28 with TRBJ1-4, with TRBD1 matching 7 bases. Trimming took 6 bases from V and 10 from J; bases not matched to a gene: 14. CDR3 size: 15 residues. In germline, CDR1 is MDHEN, CDR2 SYDVKM. The DNA for the CDR3 is TGTGCCAGCAGCTTAGACTGGGCAGGGGGTGGAAAACTGTTTTTT. As protein: CASSLDWAGGGKLFF.

J is TRBJ1-4 and V is TRBV6-5, with D perhaps matching TRBD1 (5 bases). Germline CDR1 is MNHEY and CDR2 is SVGAGI. V was clipped by 5 bases and J by 8 bases, with 15 bases between them. The CDR3 has 14 amino acids. The DNA of the CDR3 is TGTGCCAGCAGTCCCGGGCCGTACAGGGAAAAACTGTTTTTT. It codes for CASSPGPYREKLFF.

The rearrangement links TRBV5-8 to TRBJ2-2; 12 bases are a match to TRBD1. The CDR3 runs 16 residues. Germline CDR1 and CDR2: SGHTS and YDEGEE. Trimming removed 0 bases from V and 7 bases from J; junction bases left unmatched: 4. CDR3 protein: CASSLGGTGGIGELFF. CDR3 sequence (DNA): TGTGCCAGCAGCTTGGGCGGGACAGGGGGCATCGGGGAGCTGTTTTTT. The variable domain in full, with the rest retrieved from reference TRBV5-8 and TRBJ2-2, is EAGVTQSPTHLIKTRGQQATLRCSPISGHTSVYWYQQALGLGLQFLLWYDEGEERNRGNFPPRFSGRQFPNYSSELNVNALELEDSALYLCASSLGGTGGIGELFFGEGSRLTVL.

This clone was picked up a small number of times. The chain couples TRBV11-1 to TRBJ2-3; D is perhaps TRBD2 (6 bases). CDR1 and CDR2 (germline): SGHAT, FQDESV (reference sequence). This CDR3 is 16 amino acids long. Trimming pared 5 bases from V and 3 bases from J, leaving 18 bases between. The CDR3 DNA is TGTGCCAGCAGCCGCCGGGTAGGCGGGGAGACAGATACGCAGTATTTT. This codes for CASSRRVGGETDTQYF.

The rearrangement joins TRBV6-5 to TRBJ1-1; D is undetermined. Between the trimmed V and J ends, which lost 8 bases and 9 bases, there was a span of 16 bases. This CDR3 has 12 amino acids. Germline V lookup: CDR1 MNHEY, CDR2 SVGAGI. The CDR3 region has the DNA TGTGCCAGCTCGGAGAGCGGAGCGAAAGCTTTCTTT. Protein product: CASSESGAKAFF.